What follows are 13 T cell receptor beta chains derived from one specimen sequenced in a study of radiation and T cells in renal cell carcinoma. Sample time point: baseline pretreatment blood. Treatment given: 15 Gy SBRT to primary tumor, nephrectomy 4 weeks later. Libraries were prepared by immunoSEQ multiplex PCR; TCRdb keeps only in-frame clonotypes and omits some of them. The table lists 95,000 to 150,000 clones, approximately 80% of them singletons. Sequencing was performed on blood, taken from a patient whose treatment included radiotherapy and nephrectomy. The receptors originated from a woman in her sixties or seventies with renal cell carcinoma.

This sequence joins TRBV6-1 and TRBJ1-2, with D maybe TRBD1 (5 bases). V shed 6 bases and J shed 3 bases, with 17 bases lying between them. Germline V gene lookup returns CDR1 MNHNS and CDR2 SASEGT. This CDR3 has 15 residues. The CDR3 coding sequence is TGTGCCAGCAGCGCCGCCAATCCGGGGGACTATGGCTACACCTTC. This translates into CASSAANPGDYGYTF.

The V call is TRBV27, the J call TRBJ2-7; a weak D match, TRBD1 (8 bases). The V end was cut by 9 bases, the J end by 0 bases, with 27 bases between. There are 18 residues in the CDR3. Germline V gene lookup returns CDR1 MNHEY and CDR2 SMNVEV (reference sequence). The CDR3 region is CASGRVLTGQGASYEQYF. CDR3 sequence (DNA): TGTGCCAGTGGGAGGGTTTTAACGGGGCAGGGGGCCTCCTACGAGCAGTACTTC.

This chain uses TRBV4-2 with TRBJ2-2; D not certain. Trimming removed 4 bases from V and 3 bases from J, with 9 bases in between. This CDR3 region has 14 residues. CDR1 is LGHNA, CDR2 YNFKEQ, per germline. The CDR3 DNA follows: TGTGCCAGCAGCCTCCTCACTGACACCGGGGAGCTGTTTTTT. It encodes CASSLLTDTGELFF.

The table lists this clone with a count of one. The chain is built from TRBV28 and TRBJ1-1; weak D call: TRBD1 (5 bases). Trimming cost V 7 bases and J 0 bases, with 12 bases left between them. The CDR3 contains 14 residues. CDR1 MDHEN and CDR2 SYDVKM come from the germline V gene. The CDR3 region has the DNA TGTGCCAGCATTTCAGGGACGATGAACACTGAAGCTTTCTTT. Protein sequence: CASISGTMNTEAFF.

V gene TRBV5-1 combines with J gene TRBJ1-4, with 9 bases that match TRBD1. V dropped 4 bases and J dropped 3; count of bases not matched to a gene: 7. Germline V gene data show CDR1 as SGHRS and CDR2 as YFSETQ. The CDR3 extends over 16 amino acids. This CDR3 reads CASSRTGGVPNEKLFF. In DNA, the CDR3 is TGCGCCAGCAGCAGAACAGGGGGCGTTCCTAATGAAAAACTGTTTTTT.

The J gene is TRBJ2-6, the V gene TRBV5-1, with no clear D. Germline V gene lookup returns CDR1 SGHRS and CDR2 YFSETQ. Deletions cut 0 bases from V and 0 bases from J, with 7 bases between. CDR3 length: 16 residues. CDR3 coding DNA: TGCGCCAGCAGCTTGGGACAACTCTCTGGGGCCAACGTCCTGACTTTC. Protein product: CASSLGQLSGANVLTF.

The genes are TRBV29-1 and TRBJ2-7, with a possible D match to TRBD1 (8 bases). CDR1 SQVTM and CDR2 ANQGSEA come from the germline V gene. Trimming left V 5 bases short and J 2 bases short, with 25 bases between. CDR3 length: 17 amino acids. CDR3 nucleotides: TGCAGCGTTAACCTAGGGGGGGGCGGGACAGGAACCTACGAGCAGTACTTC. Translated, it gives CSVNLGGGGTGTYEQYF.

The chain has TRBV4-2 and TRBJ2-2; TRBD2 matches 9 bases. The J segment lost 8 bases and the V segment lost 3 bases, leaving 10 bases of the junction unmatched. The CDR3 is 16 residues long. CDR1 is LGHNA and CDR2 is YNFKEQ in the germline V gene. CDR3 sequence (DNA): TGTGCCAGCAGCCAGGAACCGGGACTAGCAGCGGGGGAGCTGTTTTTT. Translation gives CASSQEPGLAAGELFF.

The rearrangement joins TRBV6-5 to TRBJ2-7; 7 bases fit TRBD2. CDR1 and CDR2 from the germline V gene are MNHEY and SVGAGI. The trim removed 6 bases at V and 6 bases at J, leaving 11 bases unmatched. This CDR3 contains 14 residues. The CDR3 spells CASRPPGGRLEQYF. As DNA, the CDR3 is TGTGCCAGCAGGCCGCCGGGAGGCCGCCTCGAGCAGTACTTC.

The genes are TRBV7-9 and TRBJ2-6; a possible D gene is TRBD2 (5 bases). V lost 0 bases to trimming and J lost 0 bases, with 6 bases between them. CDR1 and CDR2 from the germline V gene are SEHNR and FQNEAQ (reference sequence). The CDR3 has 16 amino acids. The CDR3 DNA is TGTGCCAGCAGCTTAGCGCGGGTCTCTGGGGCCAACGTCCTGACTTTC. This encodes CASSLARVSGANVLTF.

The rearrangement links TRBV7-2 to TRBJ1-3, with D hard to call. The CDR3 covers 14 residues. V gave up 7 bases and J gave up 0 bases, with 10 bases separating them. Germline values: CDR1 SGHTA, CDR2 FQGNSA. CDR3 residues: CASTPAISGNTIYF. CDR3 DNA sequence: TGTGCCAGCACCCCAGCCATCTCTGGAAACACCATATATTTT. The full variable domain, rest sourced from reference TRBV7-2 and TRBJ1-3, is GAGVSQSPSNKVTEKGKDVELRCDPISGHTALYWYRQSLGQGLEFLIYFQGNSAPDKSGLPSDRFSAERTGGSVSTLTIQRTQQEDSAVYLCASTPAISGNTIYFGEGSWLTVV.

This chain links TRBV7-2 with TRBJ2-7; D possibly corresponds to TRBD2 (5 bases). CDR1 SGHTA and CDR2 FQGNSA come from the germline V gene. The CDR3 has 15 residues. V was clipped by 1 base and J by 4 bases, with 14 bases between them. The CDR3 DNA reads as TGTGCCAGCAGCTTAGGAGGGAGTGGATTGTACGAGCAGTACTTC. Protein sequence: CASSLGGSGLYEQYF.

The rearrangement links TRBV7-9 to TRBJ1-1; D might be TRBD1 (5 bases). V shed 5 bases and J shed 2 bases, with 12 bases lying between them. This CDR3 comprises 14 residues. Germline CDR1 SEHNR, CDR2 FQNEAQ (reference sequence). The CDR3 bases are TGTGCCAGCAGCGTTATCGACAGAAACACTGAAGCTTTCTTT. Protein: CASSVIDRNTEAFF. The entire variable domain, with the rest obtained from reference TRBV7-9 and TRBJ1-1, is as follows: DTGVSQNPRHKITKRGQNVTFRCDPISEHNRLYWYRQTLGQGPEFLTYFQNEAQLEKSRLLSDRFSAERPKGSFSTLEIQRTEQGDSAMYLCASSVIDRNTEAFFGQGTRLTVV.